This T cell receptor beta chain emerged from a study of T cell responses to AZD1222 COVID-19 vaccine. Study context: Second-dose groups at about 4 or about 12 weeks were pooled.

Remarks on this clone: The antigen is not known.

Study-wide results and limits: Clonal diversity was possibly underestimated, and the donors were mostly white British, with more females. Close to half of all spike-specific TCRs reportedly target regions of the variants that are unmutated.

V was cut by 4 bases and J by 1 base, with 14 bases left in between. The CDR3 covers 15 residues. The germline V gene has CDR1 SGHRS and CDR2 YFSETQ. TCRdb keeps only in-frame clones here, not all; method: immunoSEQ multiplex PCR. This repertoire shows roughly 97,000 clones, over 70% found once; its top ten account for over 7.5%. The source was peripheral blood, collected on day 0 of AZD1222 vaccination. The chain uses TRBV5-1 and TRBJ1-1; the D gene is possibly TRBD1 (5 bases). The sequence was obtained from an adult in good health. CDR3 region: CASSLLGRANTEAFF. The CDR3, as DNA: TGCGCCAGCAGCCTCTTGGGCAGGGCGAACACTGAAGCTTTCTTT.